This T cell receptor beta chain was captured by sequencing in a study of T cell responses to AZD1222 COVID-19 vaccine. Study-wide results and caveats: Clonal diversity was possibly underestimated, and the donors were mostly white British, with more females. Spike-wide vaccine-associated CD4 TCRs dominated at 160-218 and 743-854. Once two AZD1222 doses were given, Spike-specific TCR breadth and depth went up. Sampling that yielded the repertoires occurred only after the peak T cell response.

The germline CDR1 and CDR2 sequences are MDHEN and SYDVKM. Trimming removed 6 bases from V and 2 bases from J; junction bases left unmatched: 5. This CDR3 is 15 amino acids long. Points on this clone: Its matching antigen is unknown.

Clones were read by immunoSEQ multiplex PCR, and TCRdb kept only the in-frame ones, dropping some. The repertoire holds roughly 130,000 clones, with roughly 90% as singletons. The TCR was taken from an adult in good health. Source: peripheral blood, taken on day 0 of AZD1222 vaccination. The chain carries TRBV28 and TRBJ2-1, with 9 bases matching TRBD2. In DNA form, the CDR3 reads TGTGCCAGCAGGGATAGCGGGGGCGCCTACAATGAGCAGTTCTTC. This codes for CASRDSGGAYNEQFF.